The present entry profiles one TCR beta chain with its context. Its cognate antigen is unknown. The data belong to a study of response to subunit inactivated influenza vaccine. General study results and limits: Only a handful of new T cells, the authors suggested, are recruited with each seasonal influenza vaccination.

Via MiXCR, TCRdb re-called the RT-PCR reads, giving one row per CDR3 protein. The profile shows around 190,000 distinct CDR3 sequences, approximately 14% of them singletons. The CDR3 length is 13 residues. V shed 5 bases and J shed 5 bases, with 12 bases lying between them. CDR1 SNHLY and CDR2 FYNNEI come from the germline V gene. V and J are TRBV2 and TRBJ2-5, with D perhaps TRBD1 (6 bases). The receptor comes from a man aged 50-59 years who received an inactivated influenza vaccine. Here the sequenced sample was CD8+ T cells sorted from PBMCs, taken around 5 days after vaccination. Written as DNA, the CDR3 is TGTGCCAGCAGTTTGGGGGCCGGGGAGACCCAGTACTTC. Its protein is CASSLGAGETQYF.